The T cell receptor beta chain under discussion was sequenced for a study of shared clonotypes between healthy human individuals. Across the whole study: The plates for each donor numbered three CD4 naive, three CD4 memory, two CD8 naive and one CD8 memory.

When replicate PCRs were run on sorted subsets, they used 200 to 250 ng DNA, about 30,000 T cell genomes. Study processing details: Without quality scores, immunoSEQ junctional reads could not be filtered like full-length reads. Assay: immunoSEQ multiplex PCR; the TCRdb copy retains only in-frame clones and omits some. For V, J and clone size, that table is used; D and trimming come from the DNA. The sample lists over 850,000 clones, around three quarters occurring once. Adults of Caucasian background living in Nashville, Tennessee made up all donors. This CDR3 contains 15 residues. V lost 4 bases to trimming and J lost 1 base; unmatched junction nucleotides: 1. Germline CDR1 is KGHSH and CDR2 is LQKENI.

This chain uses TRBV18 with TRBJ2-2; TRBD1 aligns across 9 bases. The receptor's source is a man between 18 and 35 years old in good health. Some clones in this sample may be carry-over from other donors' samples. The sequencing sample was made of memory CD4+ T cells from PBMCs. Subset reported: CD45RA-negative fraction. CDR3 in amino acids: CASSLGQGNTGELFF. The DNA for the CDR3 is TGTGCCAGCTCACTGGGACAGGGGAACACCGGGGAGCTGTTTTTT.